What follows are 26 T cell receptor beta chains derived from one specimen sequenced in a study of immune characterization of retroperitoneal liposarcoma. TCRdb recomputed calls from the PCR reads with MiXCR, one row per CDR3 protein. Of approximately 10,000 distinct CDR3 sequences in the sample, approximately 30% were seen once. The specimen sequenced was tumor tissue. The receptors shown here come from a female donor with retroperitoneal liposarcoma.

The sample holds a few counts of this clonotype. The chain combines TRBV11-3 with TRBJ1-3; tentative D call: TRBD1 (5 bases). Germline V gene sequence: CDR1 SGHNT, CDR2 YENEEA. CDR3 size: 15 residues. Trimming took 6 bases from V and 0 from J, leaving 12 bases between them. For the CDR3, the DNA is TGTGCCAGCAGATCCCGACAGATCTCTGGAAACACCATATATTTT. This translates into CASRSRQISGNTIYF. Full variable domain (remainder filled in from reference TRBV11-3 and TRBJ1-3): EAGVVQSPRYKIIEKKQPVAFWCNPISGHNTLYWYLQNLGQGPELLIRYENEEAVDDSQLPKDRFSAERLKGVDSTLKIQPAELGDSAVYLCASRSRQISGNTIYFGEGSWLTVV.

The CDR3 loop is CASISPQTSGTQTQYF. The CDR3 nucleotides are TGTGCCAGCATTTCACCCCAGACTAGCGGGACGCAGACCCAGTACTTC. This chain joins TRBV25-1 and TRBJ2-1; 11 positions agree with TRBD2. The J call is uncertain, as TRBJ2-5 better fits the DNA end. The length of the CDR3 is 16 residues. CDR1 and CDR2 from the germline V gene are MGHDK and SYGVNS.

This clonotype was found a few times. The V and J genes are TRBV12-3 or TRBV12-4 and TRBJ2-2; 14 bases line up with TRBD2. The CDR3 covers 19 residues. Trimming took 3 bases from V and 0 from J; bases not matched to a gene: 6. This CDR3 reads CASSFSGLAGVPNTGELFF. CDR3 DNA: TGTGCCAGCAGTTTTTCGGGACTAGCGGGAGTTCCGAACACCGGGGAGCTGTTTTTT.

The chain uses TRBV5-6 and TRBJ2-7; tentative D call: TRBD1 (7 bases). This CDR3 has 17 amino acids. The germline V and J ends were trimmed by 4 bases and 2 bases, with 22 bases remaining between them. The germline CDR1 and CDR2 sequences are SGHDT and YYEEEE. CDR3 sequence reads: CASSLDRRLGGTYEQYF. The CDR3 nucleotides read TGTGCCAGCAGCCTGGACAGGAGGCTTGGGGGGACCTACGAGCAGTACTTC.

This clonotype was seen a few times. The chain carries TRBV6-1 and TRBJ2-5; D remains unclear. The V gene lost 8 bases and the J gene lost 7 bases, with 11 bases spanning the gap. The germline gives CDR1 MNHNS, CDR2 SASEGT. The CDR3 is 11 residues long. CDR3 bases: TGTGCCAGCCTCTCAGTCGGGACCCAGTACTTC. Encoded protein: CASLSVGTQYF.

The count of this clonotype is one. The J gene is TRBJ2-2, the V gene TRBV6-5, with D tentatively TRBD2 (6 bases). Germline assignment: CDR1 MNHEY and CDR2 SVGAGI. The length of the CDR3 is 14 residues. Trimming took 2 bases from V and 5 from J, leaving 9 bases between them. The CDR3 spells CASSYVRGTGELFF. CDR3 nucleotide sequence: TGTGCCAGCAGTTACGTCCGGGGGACCGGGGAGCTGTTTTTT.

V gene TRBV4-1 combines with J gene TRBJ2-5; no clear D gene. The J call may be faulty, since TRBJ2-1 better matches the DNA end. The V gene's germline CDR1 is MGHRA and CDR2 YSYEKL. The CDR3 is 15 residues long. This CDR3 is CASSQAGGNAYEQFF. CDR3 in DNA: TGCGCCAGCAGCCAAGCGGGTGGTAACGCCTACGAGCAGTTCTTC.

This clonotype was found many times. The genes are TRBV6-1 and TRBJ2-1; D remains ambiguous. This CDR3 comprises 12 residues. Trimming cost V 3 bases and J 10 bases, with 10 bases left between them. CDR1 MNHNS and CDR2 SASEGT come from the germline V gene. CDR3 nucleotides: TGTGCCAGCAGTGACATGGATCCCGAGCAGTTCTTC. It translates to CASSDMDPEQFF.

A few counts support this clonotype. In DNA form, the CDR3 reads TGTGCCAGCAGCTCGCTGACTAGCGGGGCGACCTACGAGCAGTTCTTC. As protein: CASSSLTSGATYEQFF. The chain has TRBV7-2 and TRBJ2-1; 11 nucleotides align to TRBD2. CDR3 length equals 16 residues. CDR1 SGHTA and CDR2 FQGNSA come from the germline V gene. Germline trimming cut 4 bases from V and 10 bases from J; bases unmatched to any gene: 12.

This clonotype has only a few counts. The chain has TRBV11-2 and TRBJ2-1, with 7 nucleotides matching TRBD2. V was pared by 1 base and J by 9 bases, with 3 bases of the junction left unmatched. CDR3 length equals 13 residues. In germline, CDR1 is SGHAT, CDR2 FQNNGV. The CDR3 region has the DNA TGTGCCAGCAGCTTAGGGGAGGGGAGTGAGCAGTTCTTC. This translates into CASSLGEGSEQFF.

This clonotype counts as medium-sized (0.01 to 0.1%). The rearrangement uses TRBV6-6 and TRBJ2-1; no clear D. Matching the DNA end better, TRBJ2-7 makes the J call doubtful. Germline V gene data show CDR1 as MNHNY and CDR2 as SVGAGI (reference sequence). The CDR3 spans 14 residues. CDR3 in DNA: TGTGCCAGCAGTTACATGGTGGGGTCCTACGAGCAGTACTTC. Translation gives CASSYMVGSYEQYF.

The chain recombines TRBV12-3 or TRBV12-4 with TRBJ2-1, with D perhaps matching TRBD2 (6 bases). Trimming took 1 base from V and 10 from J, leaving 17 bases between them. The CDR3 is made up of 15 amino acids. CDR3 DNA sequence: TGTGCCAGCAGTTTAGTACGGGGGTTAGGTGGCGAGCAGTTCTTC. Its translation: CASSLVRGLGGEQFF.

This clonotype was seen many times. The V call is TRBV12-3 or TRBV12-4, the J call TRBJ2-5; 12 bases fit TRBD2. The CDR3 spans 18 residues. The V segment lost 3 bases and the J segment 11 bases; nucleotides outside the gene matches: 19. The CDR3 sequence: CASSFLRGRLAGENEQYF. The CDR3, as DNA: TGTGCCAGCAGTTTTCTCAGGGGGCGACTAGCGGGAGAGAATGAGCAGTACTTC.

This chain connects TRBV12-3 or TRBV12-4 to TRBJ2-1, with TRBD2 identical over 16 bases. This CDR3 comprises 14 residues. Unmatched junction bases numbered 1, after V lost 5 bases and J lost 9 bases. The CDR3 spells CASSGTSGRVEQFF. The CDR3 DNA is TGTGCCAGCAGTGGGACTAGCGGGAGGGTTGAGCAGTTCTTC.

The genes are TRBV6-4 and TRBJ2-4, with D perhaps TRBD1 or TRBD2 (5 bases each). The CDR3 has 14 amino acids. V was trimmed by 2 bases and J by 13 bases, leaving 18 bases between them. Germline V gene data show CDR1 as MRHNA and CDR2 as SNTAGT. CDR3 amino acids: CASSDDRDGKEQYF. CDR3 DNA: TGTGCCAGCAGTGACGATAGGGACGGGAAGGAGCAGTACTTC.

This clonotype was picked up many times. The genes are TRBV6-1 and TRBJ2-1; 7 nucleotides line up with TRBD2. The CDR3 loop spans 13 amino acids. After removal of 6 bases from V and 9 bases from J, the junction contained 8 bases not matched to a gene. Germline V CDR1 and CDR2: MNHNS, SASEGT. The CDR3 DNA follows: TGTGCCAGCAGGCTAGCGGTGTGGAGTGAGCAGTTCTTC. Translated, it gives CASRLAVWSEQFF.

Points on this clonotype: This may come from a read error, since a much larger clone is one base off. The V call is TRBV7-6, the J call TRBJ2-1; the D gene is possibly TRBD2 (5 bases). Trimming took off 5 bases at V and 10 bases at J, with 18 bases between the two ends. The CDR3 sequence is 14 residues long. Germline V gene sequence: CDR1 SGHVS, CDR2 FNYEAQ. The CDR3 loop reads CASSVGGRRNEQFF. For the CDR3, the DNA is TGTGCCAGCAGCGTTGGAGGCCGTCGCAACGAGCAGTTCTTC. Full variable domain (remainder filled in from reference TRBV7-6 and TRBJ2-1): GAGVSQSPRYKVTKRGQDVALRCDPISGHVSLYWYRQALGQGPEFLTYFNYEAQQDKSGLPNDRFSAERPEGSISTLTIQRTEQRDSAMYRCASSVGGRRNEQFFGPGTRLTVL.

The chain joins TRBV7-2 to TRBJ1-2; TRBD1 might be the D (6 bases). The CDR3 has 15 amino acids. The germline gives CDR1 SGHTA, CDR2 FQGNSA. Between the trimmed V and J ends, which lost 0 bases and 4 bases, there was a span of 12 bases. CDR3 residues: CASSLAFGQTYGYTF. The CDR3 coding sequence is TGTGCCAGCAGCTTAGCGTTTGGACAGACCTATGGCTACACCTTC.

The V gene is TRBV6-1, the J gene TRBJ2-1, with D uncertain. Trimming shortened V by 0 bases and J by 10 bases, and 4 bases separated the two germline ends. The germline CDR1 and CDR2 sequences are MNHNS and SASEGT. This CDR3 is built from 11 residues. Written as DNA, the CDR3 is TGTGCCAGCAGTGAAGCAGGGGAGCAGTTCTTC. This gives the protein CASSEAGEQFF.

The chain links TRBV6-6 to TRBJ2-1; no firm D call. The J call is in doubt because the DNA end fits TRBJ2-5 better. The CDR3 is made up of 15 amino acids. Germline V gives CDR1 MNHNY, CDR2 SVGAGI (reference sequence). This chain's CDR3 is CASRYPGVARETQYF. DNA of the CDR3: TGTGCCAGCAGATATCCCGGTGTAGCCCGGGAGACCCAGTACTTC.

This clonotype is medium-sized within its sample. This CDR3 is CASSGELGVGETQYF. In DNA, the CDR3 is TGTGCCAGCAGCGGCGAGCTGGGTGTGGGAGAGACCCAGTACTTC. V is TRBV7-2 and J is TRBJ2-5; D gene unclear. The CDR3 is made up of 15 amino acids. Germline loops: CDR1 SGHTA, CDR2 FQGNSA. V lost 5 bases to trimming and J lost 4 bases, with 17 bases between them. Filled out from reference TRBV7-2 and TRBJ2-5, the complete variable domain reads GAGVSQSPSNKVTEKGKDVELRCDPISGHTALYWYRQSLGQGLEFLIYFQGNSAPDKSGLPSDRFSAERTGGSVSTLTIQRTQQEDSAVYLCASSGELGVGETQYFGPGTRLLVL.

This clonotype has just a few counts. The CDR3 sequence: CASNGQGGHGYTF. For the CDR3, the DNA is TGTGCCAGCAATGGACAGGGTGGCCATGGCTACACCTTC. The chain uses TRBV12-3 or TRBV12-4 and TRBJ1-2, with 8 nucleotides matching TRBD1. The CDR3 runs to 13 residues. Trimming took 7 bases from V and 6 from J; bases not matched to a gene: 7.

This sequence joins TRBV12-3 or TRBV12-4 and TRBJ2-3, with 11 bases identical to TRBD2. The junction had 6 bases not matched to a gene; V was cut back by 0 bases and J by 4 bases. The CDR3 has 17 residues. The DNA of the CDR3 is TGTGCCAGCAGTTTAGCGCTGTCTAGCGGGGGGCCAGATACGCAGTATTTT. This translates into CASSLALSSGGPDTQYF.

This clonotype counts as medium-sized. The gene calls are TRBV12-3 or TRBV12-4 and TRBJ2-3; D unresolved. This CDR3 region has 14 residues. V dropped 1 base and J dropped 0 bases, with 5 bases sitting between them. The CDR3, as DNA: TGTGCCAGCAGTTTAGAGGCTAGCACAGATACGCAGTATTTT. This encodes CASSLEASTDTQYF.

The rearrangement joins TRBV6-1 to TRBJ2-1, with D possibly TRBD2 on 6 matching bases. The ends were cut back, 6 bases at V and 2 bases at J, with 11 bases in the middle. This CDR3 is 14 amino acids long. The V gene's germline CDR1 is MNHNS and CDR2 SASEGT. The CDR3 reads CASREGPAYNEQFF. The CDR3 nucleotides are TGTGCCAGCAGGGAGGGCCCCGCCTACAATGAGCAGTTCTTC.

A remark on this clonotype: Given the absence of the conserved phenylalanine or tryptophan at the CDR3 end, a read error is likely. The limits of the CDR3 on the DNA are not certain, so only TCRdb's listed CDR3 is given. V and J are TRBV6-4 and TRBJ2-3; the table calls TRBD1, which could not be checked here. Germline V CDR1 and CDR2: MRHNA, SNTAGT. The CDR3 is 17 residues long, ends included. CDR3 in amino acids: CASSDTGTGDPYNEQFA.